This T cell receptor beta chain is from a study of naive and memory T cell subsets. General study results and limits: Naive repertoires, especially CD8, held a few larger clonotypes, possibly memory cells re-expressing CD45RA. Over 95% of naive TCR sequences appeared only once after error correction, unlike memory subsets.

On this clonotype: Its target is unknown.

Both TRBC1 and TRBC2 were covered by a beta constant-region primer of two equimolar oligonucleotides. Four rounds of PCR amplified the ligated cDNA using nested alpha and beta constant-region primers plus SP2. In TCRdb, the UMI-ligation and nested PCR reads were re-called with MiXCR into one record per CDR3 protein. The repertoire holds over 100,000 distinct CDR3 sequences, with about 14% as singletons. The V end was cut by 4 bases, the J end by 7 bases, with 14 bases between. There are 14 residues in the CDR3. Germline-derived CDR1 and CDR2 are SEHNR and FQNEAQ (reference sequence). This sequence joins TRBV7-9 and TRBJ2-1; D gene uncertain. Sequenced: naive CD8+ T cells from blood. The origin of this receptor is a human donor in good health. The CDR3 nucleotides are TGTGCCAGCAGCTCCGCTACTGCCCTGAATGAGCAGTTCTTC. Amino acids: CASSSATALNEQFF.